This T cell receptor beta chain came from a study of CD8 T cells in ankylosing spondylitis (dated by TCRdb to the late 2010s). In terms of the full investigation: The study profiled T cell receptor beta repertoires in healthy donors and ankylosing spondylitis patients to find disease-linked TCR variants. Peripheral blood samples were taken, and synovial fluid was additionally collected from ankylosing spondylitis patients. The whole study cohort included roughly 110 healthy donors and some 27 ankylosing spondylitis patients. Study-wide conclusions, independent of this receptor: Blood from ankylosing spondylitis patients appeared to be characterized by a TCR beta motif composed of about eight highly homologous amino acid variants. The disease-linked clones were reported to be significantly enriched in matched synovial fluid samples from ankylosing spondylitis patients. A CD8+ phenotype was shown by the disease-linked clones, which were found at relatively low frequencies in peripheral blood. Some TCR beta motif variants had previously been reported in synovial fluid and blood of reactive arthritis patients, which suggested common disease-initiation mechanisms.

TCRdb records Illumina HiSeq 2500 as the sequencer. Quantitative 5'-RACE with molecular barcodes was the method used to prepare the TCR beta libraries. The source study handled its data this way. Disease-linked TCR variants were identified with a new computational method built on a probabilistic model of VDJ rearrangement. The public reads were run again by TCRdb, first through fastp at Q25 and then through MiXCR, and only productive beta chains were kept. Each CDR3 protein gets just one entry, which takes the most common genes and DNA from the rows behind it. TCRdb assigned the V and J calls; the authors' analysis was not used. Within this sample are a few hundred thousand distinct CDR3 sequences, with 18% of them counted one time only. Of the sample, about a third falls within the top ten clones. CDR3 length: 13 amino acids, cysteine to phenylalanine. Only the CDR3 DNA stays, 39 bases, in frame from base 1. V lost 8 bases and J lost 3 bases; the stretch between them is 11 bases long. Based on the germline V gene, the CDR1 and CDR2 sequences are SNHLY and FYNNEI.

Regarding this clonotype: What antigen it recognizes has not been identified. No quality values exist for individual bases; no much larger clone is one base distant.

The specimen sequenced was blood, either unsorted or a sorted T cell fraction (not recorded which). The sequence came from a male donor with ankylosing spondylitis or in good health (not recorded which). The chain is assembled from TRBV2 and TRBJ1-5; no D segment can be confidently identified. The CDR3 amino acid sequence is: CASLGSLNQPQHF. The sequenced DNA is TGTGCCAGCCTCGGGTCTCTCAATCAGCCCCAGCATTTT.